These T cell receptor beta chains were read from a single sample in a study of a mutant IDH1 vaccine in newly diagnosed glioma. The method was immunoSEQ multiplex PCR; TCRdb's version includes in-frame clones alone and lacks a portion of them. The table has 92,000 or so clones, roughly 87% seen once. This specimen was PBMCs, taken from a glioma patient treated with radiotherapy, temozolomide or both. The receptor source for this set is a man aged 35 to 55 with glioma. Some clones in this sample may be carry-over from other donors' samples. CDR3s include the opening cysteine and the closing phenylalanine or tryptophan. The order of the fields is V gene, clone size, J gene, D gene, CDR3 DNA, CDR3 protein. D genes are given only for firm matches. Size is stated for part of the rows, as once, few or many counts, or as a class when the clone is expanded.

TRBV30,.,TRBJ2-7,.,TGTGCCTGTGGACAGCCCTACGAGCAGTACTTC,CACGQPYEQYF
TRBV5-1,.,TRBJ1-2,.,TGCGCCAGCAGCTCGTTAGTGGGCTATGGCTACACCTTC,CASSSLVGYGYTF
TRBV7-8,many,TRBJ1-4,.,TGTGCCAGCAGCTCCGATCCTAGACCGGATGAAAAACTGTTTTTT,CASSSDPRPDEKLFF
TRBV30,.,TRBJ1-2,.,TGTGCCTGGATAAGGGGAGGAAGTAATGGCTACACCTTC,CAWIRGGSNGYTF
TRBV2,.,TRBJ2-3,.,TGTGCCACAAACGGACGGGATACGCAGTATTTT,CATNGRDTQYF
TRBV7-9,.,TRBJ1-1,.,TGTGCCAGCTCGCGGGACATACCTGAAGCTTTCTTT,CASSRDIPEAFF
TRBV18,once,TRBJ2-2,TRBD1,TGTGCCAGCTCATCAGGAGGACAGGGGGCTCCCGGGGAGCTGTTTTTT,CASSSGGQGAPGELFF
TRBV19,.,TRBJ1-2,.,TGTGCCAGTAGTATCCCCCTATTGGGTCGGAGCTATGGCTACACCTTC,CASSIPLLGRSYGYTF
TRBV11-3,.,TRBJ1-1,.,TGTGCCAGCAGCTTGGACGTTTATTCCACTGAAGCTTTCTTT,CASSLDVYSTEAFF
TRBV4-1,.,TRBJ2-3,.,TGCGCCAGCAGCCAAGTAGGCTCCCCCGTCGGGGATACGCAGTATTTT,CASSQVGSPVGDTQYF
TRBV18,many,TRBJ1-2,.,TGTGCCAGCTCACCAGAAGCAGAGATCTATGGCTACACCTTC,CASSPEAEIYGYTF
TRBV5-1,few,TRBJ2-2,TRBD1,TGCGCCAGCAGCGTTCAAGGACAGGGGACCGGGGAGCTGTTTTTT,CASSVQGQGTGELFF
TRBV18,.,TRBJ1-6,TRBD1,TGTGCCAGCTCACCACGTCTACAGGGGGACTCACCCCTCCACTTT,CASSPRLQGDSPLHF
TRBV5-4,once,TRBJ2-2,TRBD2,TGTGCCAGCAGCCTAAAGCGGGGTCTCACCGGGGAGCTGTTTTTT,CASSLKRGLTGELFF